This paragraph covers one T cell receptor (beta chain) sequence. The target antigen is unknown. Profiling relied on immunoSEQ multiplex PCR, and the TCRdb table lists in-frame clones only, not all of them. The sample lists 90,000 to 150,000 clones, over 80% occurring once. The CDR3 covers 11 residues. The V gene's germline CDR1 is MDHEN and CDR2 SYDVKM. Trimming stripped 3 bases from V and 7 bases from J, with 7 bases between. The data belong to a study of graft-versus-host responses after intestinal transplantation. Whole-study context: Recipients across the board were started on anti-thymocyte globulin induction, then kept on tacrolimus and steroids for around 3 years.

The study, taken as a whole, reports: GvH clones occurred in recipient marrow; some first appeared in ileum or blood.

The chain recombines TRBV28 with TRBJ2-7; maybe TRBD2 (6 bases). The input for sequencing was unstimulated CD4+ T cells sorted from spleen or lymph node cells, taken before intestinal transplant. This clonotype was obtained from a human donor who received an intestinal transplant. CDR3 nucleotides: TGTGCCAGCAGTTTTGCGGGGGAGCAGTACTTC. Amino acid sequence: CASSFAGEQYF.